This TCR beta chain was identified during a study of blood T cells in healthy people across ages. About this clonotype itself: The junction differs from germline at one of its ends, possibly a read error.

Primed by a sample-barcoded 5' primer and a J-beta primer mix, a second PCR proceeded for roughly 6 to 12 cycles. MiXCR, run by TCRdb on the 5' RACE reads, gives a single entry per CDR3 protein. This sample has over 500,000 distinct CDR3 sequences; roughly a quarter occur once, and the top ten carry over 3.5%. The data were also submitted as part of a second study, on T cells of mothers and their children.

This clonotype was sampled from a boy between 2 and 10 years old in good health. Sequencing used blood.

The CDR3 region has the DNA TGTGCCAACAGTTCGGTCGCGGGCGGCCTCCTCGGTTCTGACGAGCAGTATTTC. It translates to CANSSVAGGLLGSDEQYF. This chain links TRBV12-3 or TRBV12-4 with TRBJ2-7, with D possibly being TRBD2 (5 bases). The CDR3 runs 18 residues.